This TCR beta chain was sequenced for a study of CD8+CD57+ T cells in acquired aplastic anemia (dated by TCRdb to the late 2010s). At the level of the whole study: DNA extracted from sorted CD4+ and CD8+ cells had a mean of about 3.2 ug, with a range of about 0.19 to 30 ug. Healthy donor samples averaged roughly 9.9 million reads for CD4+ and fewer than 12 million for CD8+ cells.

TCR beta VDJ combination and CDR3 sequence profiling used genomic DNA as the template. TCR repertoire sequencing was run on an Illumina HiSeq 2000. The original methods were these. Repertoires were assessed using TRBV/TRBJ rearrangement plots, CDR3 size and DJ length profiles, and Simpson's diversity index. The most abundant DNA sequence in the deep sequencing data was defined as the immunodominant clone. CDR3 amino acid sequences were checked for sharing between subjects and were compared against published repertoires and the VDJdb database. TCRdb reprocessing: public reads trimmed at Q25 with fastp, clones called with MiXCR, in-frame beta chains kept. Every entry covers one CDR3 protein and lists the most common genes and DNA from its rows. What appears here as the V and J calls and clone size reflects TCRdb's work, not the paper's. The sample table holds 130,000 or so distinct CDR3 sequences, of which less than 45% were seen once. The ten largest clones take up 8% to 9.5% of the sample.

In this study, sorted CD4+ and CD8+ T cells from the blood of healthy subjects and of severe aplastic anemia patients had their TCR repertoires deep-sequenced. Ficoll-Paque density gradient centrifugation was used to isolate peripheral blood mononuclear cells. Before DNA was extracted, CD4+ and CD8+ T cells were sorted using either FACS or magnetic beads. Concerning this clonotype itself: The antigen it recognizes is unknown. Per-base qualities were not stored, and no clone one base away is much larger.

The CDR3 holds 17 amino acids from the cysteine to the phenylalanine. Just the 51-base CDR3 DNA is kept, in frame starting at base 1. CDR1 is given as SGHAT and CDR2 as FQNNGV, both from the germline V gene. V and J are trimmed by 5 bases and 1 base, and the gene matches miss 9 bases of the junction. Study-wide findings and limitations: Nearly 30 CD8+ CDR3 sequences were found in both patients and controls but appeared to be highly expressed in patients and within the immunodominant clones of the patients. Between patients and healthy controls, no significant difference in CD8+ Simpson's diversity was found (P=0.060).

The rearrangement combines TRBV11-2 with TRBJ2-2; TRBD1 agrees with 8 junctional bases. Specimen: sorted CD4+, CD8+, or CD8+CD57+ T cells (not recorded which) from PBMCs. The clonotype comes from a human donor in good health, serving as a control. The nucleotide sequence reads TGTGCCAGCAGCCCTCCCGGGACAGGATGGAACACCGGGGAGCTGTTTTTT. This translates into CASSPPGTGWNTGELFF.